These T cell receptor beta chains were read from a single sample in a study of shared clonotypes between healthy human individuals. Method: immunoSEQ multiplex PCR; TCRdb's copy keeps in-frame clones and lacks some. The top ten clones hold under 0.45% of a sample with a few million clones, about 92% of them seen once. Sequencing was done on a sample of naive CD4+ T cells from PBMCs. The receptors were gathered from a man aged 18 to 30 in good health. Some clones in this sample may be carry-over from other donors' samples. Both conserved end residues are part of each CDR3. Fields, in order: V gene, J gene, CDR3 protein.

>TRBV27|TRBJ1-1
CASSAGRAGNTEAFF
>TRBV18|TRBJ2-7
CASSPITGAEHEQYF
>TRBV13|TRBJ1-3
CASSLLRDDSGNTIYF
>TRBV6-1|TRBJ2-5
CASSEGTKETQYF
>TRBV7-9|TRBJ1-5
CASSSSQGSWDQPQHF
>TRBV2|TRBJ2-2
CASRLAGAWTGELFF
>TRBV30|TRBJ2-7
CASRADVEQYF
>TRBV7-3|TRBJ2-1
CASSLRSRGDEQFF
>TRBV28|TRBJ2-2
CASTLSRRAGELFF
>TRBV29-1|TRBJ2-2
CSAGTSNTGELFF
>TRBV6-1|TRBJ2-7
CASSVYRGSYEQYF
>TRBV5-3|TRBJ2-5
CARSLADRPTQYF
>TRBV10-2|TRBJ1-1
CASTLTENTEAFF
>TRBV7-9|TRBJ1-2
CASSMGNDYGYTF
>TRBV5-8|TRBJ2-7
CASSKQGNDEQYF
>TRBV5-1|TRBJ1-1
CASSLRQVTHEAFF
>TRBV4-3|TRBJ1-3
CASSQDRRVGNTIYF
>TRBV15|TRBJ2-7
CATSPESLGEQYF
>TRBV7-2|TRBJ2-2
CASSSGTVNTGELFF
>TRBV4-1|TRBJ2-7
CASSRLAATDSSYEQYF
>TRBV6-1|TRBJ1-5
CASTPTRGDQPQHF
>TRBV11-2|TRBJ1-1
CASSYRDRVGGTEAFF
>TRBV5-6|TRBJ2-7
CASSLPGQGAHEQYF
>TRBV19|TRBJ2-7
CASSIASGISYEQYF
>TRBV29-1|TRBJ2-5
CSVRARLVHETQYF
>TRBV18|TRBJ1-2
CASSPMSKQQRYGYTF
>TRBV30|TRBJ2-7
CAWNRGPGLGQYF
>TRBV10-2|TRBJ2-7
CASSKDKGLAGPYEQYF
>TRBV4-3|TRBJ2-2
CASSQDPPPLLTGELFF
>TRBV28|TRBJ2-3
CASSLSFTLAGATDTQYF
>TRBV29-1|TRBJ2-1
CSVEGRTSGTNNEQFF
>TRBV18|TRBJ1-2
CASSPDPQGSNYGYTF
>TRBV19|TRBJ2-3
CASKRDRGTDTQYF
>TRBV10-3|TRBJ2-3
CAIGAGTSGADTQYF
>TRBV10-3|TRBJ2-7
CAISDRTVPYEQYF
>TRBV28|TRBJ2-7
CASNRPSRSYEQYF
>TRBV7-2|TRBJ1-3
CASSAQGLRNTIYF
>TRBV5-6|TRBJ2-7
CASSDEPGARDEQYF
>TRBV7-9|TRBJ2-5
CASSLDFQETQYF
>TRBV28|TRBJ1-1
CASSLRPLNTEAFF
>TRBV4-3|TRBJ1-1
CASSQEYGTEAFF